This T cell receptor beta chain is drawn from a study of cytomegalovirus exposure and HLA in healthy donors. Researchers ran the PCR with 60 Vbeta and 13 Jbeta primers. The repertoire was sequenced with immunoSEQ multiplex PCR; TCRdb's copy has only in-frame clones and lacks some. Of over 60,000 clones in the sample, over 70% were seen once. This CDR3 has 13 amino acids. The V gene's germline CDR1 is MDHEN and CDR2 SYDVKM. V lost 6 bases, J lost 8 bases, and 13 bases lay in between. As concerns this clone: Its antigen is unknown.

Notes on the study in general: TRBV6-2, TRBV6-3 and some other V segments were excluded as indistinguishable. In a later analysis, an Asian-associated ancestry cluster reportedly showed fewer N-insertions than the approximately 700-donor mean.

The sample consisted of PBMCs. V and J are TRBV28 and TRBJ1-4; D possibly corresponds to TRBD1 (5 bases). The receptor comes from a man in his 70s in good health and CMV-seronegative. The CDR3 reads CASRTDVWEKLFF. The CDR3 coding sequence is TGTGCCAGCAGGACAGACGTATGGGAAAAACTGTTTTTT.